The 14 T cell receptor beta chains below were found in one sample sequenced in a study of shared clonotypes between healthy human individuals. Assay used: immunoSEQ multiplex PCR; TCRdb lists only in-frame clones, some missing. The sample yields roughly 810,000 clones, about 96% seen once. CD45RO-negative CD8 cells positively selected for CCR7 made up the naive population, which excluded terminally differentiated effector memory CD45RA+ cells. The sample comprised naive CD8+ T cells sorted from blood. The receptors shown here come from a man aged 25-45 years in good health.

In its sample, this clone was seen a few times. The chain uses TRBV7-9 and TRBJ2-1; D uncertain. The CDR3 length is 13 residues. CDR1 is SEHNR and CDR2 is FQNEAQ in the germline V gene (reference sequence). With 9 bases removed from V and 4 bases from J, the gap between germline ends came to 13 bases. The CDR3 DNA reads TGTGCCAGTCTGGGTTTCTATTACAATGAGCAGTTCTTC. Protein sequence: CASLGFYYNEQFF.

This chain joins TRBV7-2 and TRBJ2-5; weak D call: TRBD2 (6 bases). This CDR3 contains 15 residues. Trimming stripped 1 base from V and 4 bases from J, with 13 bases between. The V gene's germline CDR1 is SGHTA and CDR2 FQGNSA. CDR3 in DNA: TGTGCCAGCAGCTTAGTAGGCGGGGCGCGAGAGACCCAGTACTTC. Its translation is CASSLVGGARETQYF.

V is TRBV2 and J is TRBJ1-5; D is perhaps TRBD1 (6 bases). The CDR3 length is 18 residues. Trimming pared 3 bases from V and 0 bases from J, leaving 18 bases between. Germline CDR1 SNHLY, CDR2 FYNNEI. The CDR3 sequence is CASSDWADHRVSNQPQHF. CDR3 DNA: TGTGCCAGCAGTGATTGGGCAGATCACAGGGTTAGCAATCAGCCCCAGCATTTT. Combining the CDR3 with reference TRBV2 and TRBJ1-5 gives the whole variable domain EPEVTQTPSHQVTQMGQEVILRCVPISNHLYFYWYRQILGQKVEFLVSFYNNEISEKSEIFDDQFSVERPDGSNFTLKIRSTKLEDSAMYFCASSDWADHRVSNQPQHFGDGTRLSIL.

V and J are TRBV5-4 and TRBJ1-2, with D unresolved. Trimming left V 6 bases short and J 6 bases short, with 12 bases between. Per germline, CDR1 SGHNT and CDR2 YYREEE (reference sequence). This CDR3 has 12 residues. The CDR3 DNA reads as TGTGCCAGCACACAAGGGAGGGATGGCTACACCTTC. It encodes CASTQGRDGYTF.

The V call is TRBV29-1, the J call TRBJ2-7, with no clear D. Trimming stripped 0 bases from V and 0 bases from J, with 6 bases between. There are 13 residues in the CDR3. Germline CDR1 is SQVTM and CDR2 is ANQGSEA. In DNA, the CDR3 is TGCAGCGTTGAAGATCCCCCCTCCTACGAGCAGTACTTC. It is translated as CSVEDPPSYEQYF.

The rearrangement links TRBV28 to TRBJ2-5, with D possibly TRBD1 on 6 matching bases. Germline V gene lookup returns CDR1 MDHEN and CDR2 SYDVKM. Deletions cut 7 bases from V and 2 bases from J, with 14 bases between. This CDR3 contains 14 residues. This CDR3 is CASTSDRIQETQYF. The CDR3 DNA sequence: TGTGCCAGCACTTCTGACAGGATTCAAGAGACCCAGTACTTC.

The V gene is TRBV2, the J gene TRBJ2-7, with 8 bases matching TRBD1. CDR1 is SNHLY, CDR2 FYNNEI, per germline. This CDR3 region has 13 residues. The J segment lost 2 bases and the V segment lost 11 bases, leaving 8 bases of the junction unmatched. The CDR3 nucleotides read TGTGCCCGAAGGGACAGGACGACCTACGAGCAGTACTTC. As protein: CARRDRTTYEQYF.

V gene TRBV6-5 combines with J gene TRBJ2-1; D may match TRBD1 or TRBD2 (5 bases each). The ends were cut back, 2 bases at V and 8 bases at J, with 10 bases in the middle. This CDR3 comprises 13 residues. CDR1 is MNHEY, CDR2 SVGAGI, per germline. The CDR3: CASSYRDQDEQFF. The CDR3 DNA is TGTGCCAGCAGTTACCGGGACCAAGATGAGCAGTTCTTC.

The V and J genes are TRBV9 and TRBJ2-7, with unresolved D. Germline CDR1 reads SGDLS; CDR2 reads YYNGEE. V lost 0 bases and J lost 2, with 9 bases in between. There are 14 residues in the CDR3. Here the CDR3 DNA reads TGTGCCAGCAGCGTAGAGCTGGGAACCTACGAGCAGTACTTC. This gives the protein CASSVELGTYEQYF.

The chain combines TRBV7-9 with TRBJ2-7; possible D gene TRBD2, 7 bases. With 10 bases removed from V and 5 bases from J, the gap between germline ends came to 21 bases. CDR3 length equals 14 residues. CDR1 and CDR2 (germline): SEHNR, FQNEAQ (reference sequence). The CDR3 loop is CATSWGREFNEQYF. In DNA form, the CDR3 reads TGTGCCACCTCATGGGGGCGGGAGTTCAACGAGCAGTACTTC.

CDR3 nucleotides: TGTGCCAGCGCAGACAGGGGCGGTGAAAAACTGTTTTTT. It codes for CASADRGGEKLFF. The chain employs TRBV18 and TRBJ1-4; 8 bases are shared with TRBD1. CDR3 size: 13 residues. The trim removed 8 bases at V and 7 bases at J, leaving 6 bases unmatched. Germline V gives CDR1 KGHSH, CDR2 LQKENI.

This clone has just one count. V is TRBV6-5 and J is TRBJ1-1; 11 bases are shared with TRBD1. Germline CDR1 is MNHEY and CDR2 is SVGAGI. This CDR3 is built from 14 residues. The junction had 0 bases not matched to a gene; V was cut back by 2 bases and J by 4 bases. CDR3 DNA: TGTGCCAGCAGTTACGGACAGGGGGCCACTGAAGCTTTCTTT. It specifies CASSYGQGATEAFF.

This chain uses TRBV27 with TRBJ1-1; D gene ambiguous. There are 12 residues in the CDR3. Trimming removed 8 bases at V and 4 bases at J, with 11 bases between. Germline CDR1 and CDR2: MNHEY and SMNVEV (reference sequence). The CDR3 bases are TGTGCCAGCGGACTACGGGGCACTGAAGCTTTCTTT. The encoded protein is CASGLRGTEAFF.

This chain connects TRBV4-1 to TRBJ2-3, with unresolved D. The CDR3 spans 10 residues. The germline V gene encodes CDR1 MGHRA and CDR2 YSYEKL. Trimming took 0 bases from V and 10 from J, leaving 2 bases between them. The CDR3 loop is CASSQESQYF. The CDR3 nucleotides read TGCGCCAGCAGCCAAGAGTCGCAGTATTTT.